This T cell receptor (beta chain) was recorded in a study of CD8 T cells in ankylosing spondylitis. TCRdb analysed the 5' RACE reads with MiXCR anew, one entry per CDR3 protein. The sample lists about 800,000 distinct CDR3 sequences, 10% to 15% occurring once. The study's findings and limits: A TCR beta motif of under 10 highly homologous variants appeared characteristic of ankylosing spondylitis blood. Those disease-linked clones were CD8+; they were also relatively rare in peripheral blood. Several of the motif variants were reported before in synovial fluid and blood from reactive arthritis. In ankylosing spondylitis patients, matched synovial fluid reportedly showed significant enrichment of disease-linked clones.

The V end lost 0 bases, the J end lost 5 bases, and 8 bases lay between the germline ends. Germline values: CDR1 LNHNV, CDR2 YYDKDF (reference sequence). The CDR3 is made up of 13 amino acids. On this clonotype itself: Its antigen is unknown.

This chain connects TRBV15 to TRBJ2-7; D gene unclear. Sequencing was done on a sample of blood, either unsorted or a sorted T cell fraction (not recorded which). The clonotype originates from a male donor with ankylosing spondylitis. The CDR3 spells CATSRDPPNEQYF. For the CDR3, the DNA is TGTGCCACCAGCAGAGATCCCCCTAACGAGCAGTACTTC.